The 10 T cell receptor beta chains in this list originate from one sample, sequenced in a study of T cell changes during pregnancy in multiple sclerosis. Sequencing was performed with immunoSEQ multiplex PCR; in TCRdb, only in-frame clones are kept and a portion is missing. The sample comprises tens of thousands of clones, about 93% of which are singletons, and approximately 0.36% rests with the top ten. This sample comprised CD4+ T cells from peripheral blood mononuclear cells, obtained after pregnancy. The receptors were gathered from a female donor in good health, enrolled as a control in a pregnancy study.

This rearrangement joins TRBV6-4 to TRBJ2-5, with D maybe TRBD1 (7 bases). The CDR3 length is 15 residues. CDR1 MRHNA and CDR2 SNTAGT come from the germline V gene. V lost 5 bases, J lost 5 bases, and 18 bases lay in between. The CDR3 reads CASSPTPEGAETQYF. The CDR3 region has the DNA TGTGCCAGCAGTCCCACTCCGGAGGGGGCCGAGACCCAGTACTTC.

This chain's CDR3 is CAWSRANSYGYTF. The CDR3 region has the DNA TGTGCCTGGTCGAGGGCAAATTCCTATGGCTACACCTTC. The chain couples TRBV30 to TRBJ1-2; D unresolved. V lost 5 bases, J lost 4 bases, and 14 bases lay in between. Germline CDR1 is GTSNPN and CDR2 is SVGIG (reference sequence). The CDR3 covers 13 residues. The variable domain in full, completed from reference TRBV30 and TRBJ1-2, reads SQTIHQWPATLVQPVGSPLSLECTVEGTSNPNLYWYRQAAGRGLQLLFYSVGIGQISSEVPQNLSASRPQDRQFILSSKKLLLSDSGFYLCAWSRANSYGYTFGSGTRLTVV.

The CDR3 reads CAWTRDLAGPEDTQYF. Here the CDR3 DNA reads TGTGCCTGGACCAGAGATCTAGCGGGACCCGAAGATACGCAGTATTTT. The chain recombines TRBV30 with TRBJ2-3, with 9 bases identical to TRBD2. Germline loops: CDR1 GTSNPN, CDR2 SVGIG (reference sequence). The ends lost 4 bases at V and 5 bases at J; junction bases unmatched: 13. The CDR3 is 16 residues long.

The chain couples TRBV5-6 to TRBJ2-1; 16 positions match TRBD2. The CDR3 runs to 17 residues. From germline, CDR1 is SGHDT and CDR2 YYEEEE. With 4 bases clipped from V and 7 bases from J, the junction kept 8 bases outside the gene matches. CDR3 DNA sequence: TGTGCCAGCAGCCGGCCGGGACTAGCGGGGGGGCAGAATGAGCAGTTCTTC. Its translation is CASSRPGLAGGQNEQFF.

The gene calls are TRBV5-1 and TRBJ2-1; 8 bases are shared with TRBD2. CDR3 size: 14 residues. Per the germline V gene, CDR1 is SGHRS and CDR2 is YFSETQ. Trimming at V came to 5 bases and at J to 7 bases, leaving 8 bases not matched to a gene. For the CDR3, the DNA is TGCGCCAGCAGTTACGGGAGGGCTGGAAATGAGCAGTTCTTC. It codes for CASSYGRAGNEQFF.

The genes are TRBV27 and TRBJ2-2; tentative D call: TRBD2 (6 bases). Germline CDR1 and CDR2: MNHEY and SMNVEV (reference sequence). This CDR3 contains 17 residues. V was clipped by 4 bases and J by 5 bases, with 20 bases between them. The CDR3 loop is CASSWADFWGDTGELFF. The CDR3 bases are TGTGCCAGCAGTTGGGCGGATTTTTGGGGGGATACCGGGGAGCTGTTTTTT.

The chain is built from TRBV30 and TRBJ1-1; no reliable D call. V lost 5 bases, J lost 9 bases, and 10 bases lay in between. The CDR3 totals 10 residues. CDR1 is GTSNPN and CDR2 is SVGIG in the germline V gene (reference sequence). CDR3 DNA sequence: TGTGCCTGGGGAGCCCCACAAGCTTTCTTT. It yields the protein CAWGAPQAFF.

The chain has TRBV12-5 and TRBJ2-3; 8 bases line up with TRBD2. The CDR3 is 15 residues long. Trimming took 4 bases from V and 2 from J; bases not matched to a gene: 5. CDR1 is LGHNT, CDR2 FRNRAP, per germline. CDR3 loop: CASGWSGGATDTQYF. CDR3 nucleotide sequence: TGTGCTAGTGGTTGGTCGGGGGGGGCCACAGATACGCAGTATTTT.

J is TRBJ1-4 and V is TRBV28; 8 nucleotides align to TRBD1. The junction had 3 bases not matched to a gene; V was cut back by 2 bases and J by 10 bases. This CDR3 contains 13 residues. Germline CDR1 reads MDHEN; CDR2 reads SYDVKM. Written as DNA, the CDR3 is TGTGCCAGCAGTTTACAGGGGGCGGTAAAACTGTTTTTT. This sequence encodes CASSLQGAVKLFF.

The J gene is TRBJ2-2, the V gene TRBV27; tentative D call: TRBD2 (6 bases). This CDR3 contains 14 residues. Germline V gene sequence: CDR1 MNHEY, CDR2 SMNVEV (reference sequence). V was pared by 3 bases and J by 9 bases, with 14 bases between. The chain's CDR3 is CASSFLPGVRELFF. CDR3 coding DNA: TGTGCCAGCAGTTTCCTCCCGGGGGTCAGGGAGCTGTTTTTT.